This entry lists 12 T cell receptor beta chains sequenced from one sample in a study of OX40 agonist ivuxolimab in advanced cancers. Some clones are missing from TCRdb's copy, which holds only in-frame ones; the method was immunoSEQ multiplex PCR. The data show tens of thousands of clones, approximately 94% seen once. The specimen comprised CD4+ or CD8+ T cells sorted from blood, sampled in a trial of the OX40 agonist ivuxolimab. The receptors come from an adult with an advanced solid tumor such as melanoma, head and neck, liver or kidney cancer.

The genes are TRBV9 and TRBJ2-7; D is perhaps TRBD1 (7 bases). Trimming took off 7 bases at V and 1 base at J, with 9 bases between the two ends. Germline V gene sequence: CDR1 SGDLS, CDR2 YYNGEE. CDR3 size: 12 residues. The CDR3 loop reads CASAGQSYEQYF. In nucleotides, the CDR3 is TGTGCCAGCGCGGGACAGTCCTACGAGCAGTACTTC.

This rearrangement joins TRBV19 to TRBJ2-7, with TRBD2 as a possible D gene (6 bases). V lost 3 bases and J lost 5, with 14 bases in between. The CDR3 is 14 amino acids. Germline CDR1 and CDR2: LNHDA and SQIVND (reference sequence). The CDR3: CASSIGRLGNEQYF. CDR3 in DNA: TGTGCCAGTAGTATTGGGAGGCTCGGGAACGAGCAGTACTTC. The entire variable domain, with the rest obtained from reference TRBV19 and TRBJ2-7, is as follows: DGGITQSPKYLFRKEGQNVTLSCEQNLNHDAMYWYRQDPGQGLRLIYYSQIVNDFQKGDIAEGYSVSREKKESFPLTVTSAQKNPTAFYLCASSIGRLGNEQYFGPGTRLTVT.

The rearrangement uses TRBV6-5 and TRBJ2-3; D assignment may be TRBD1 or TRBD2 (5 bases each). Trimming stripped 3 bases from V and 4 bases from J, with 14 bases between. The CDR3 has 15 amino acids. Germline V lookup: CDR1 MNHEY, CDR2 SVGAGI. The CDR3 loop reads CASSYSRGSADTQYF. The DNA for the CDR3 is TGTGCCAGCAGTTATAGTCGGGGCTCGGCAGATACGCAGTATTTT.

The CDR3 bases are TGCAGCGTCCTGGGGGGGTGGAACACCGGGGAGCTGTTTTTT. This encodes CSVLGGWNTGELFF. The V and J genes are TRBV29-1 and TRBJ2-2, with 7 bases matching TRBD2. CDR3 size: 14 residues. Germline trimming cut 6 bases from V and 1 base from J; bases unmatched to any gene: 5. The V gene's germline CDR1 is SQVTM and CDR2 ANQGSEA.

The V and J genes are TRBV19 and TRBJ1-5; a possible D gene is TRBD1 (5 bases). The CDR3 has 16 residues. V was trimmed by 3 bases and J by 6 bases, leaving 18 bases between them. Looked up from germline, CDR1 is LNHDA and CDR2 is SQIVND (reference sequence). In DNA, the CDR3 is TGTGCCAGTAGTATGATCCCCTGGCAGGGAGGTCAGCCCCAGCATTTT. Encoded protein: CASSMIPWQGGQPQHF.

This clone was observed a single time. The chain joins TRBV7-8 to TRBJ2-7, with 8 bases lining up with TRBD2. This CDR3 is 11 amino acids long. V lost 4 bases and J lost 7; bases outside the gene matches: 0. CDR1 and CDR2 (germline): SGHVS, FQNEAQ. The CDR3 DNA reads as TGTGCCAGCAGCTCGGGGGGGGAGCAGTACTTC. Encoded protein: CASSSGGEQYF.

The chain recombines TRBV6-5 with TRBJ2-3, with D possibly TRBD2 on 6 matching bases. Germline CDR1 and CDR2: MNHEY and SVGAGI. The CDR3 runs to 15 residues. V lost 6 bases and J 9 bases, leaving 22 bases between the germline ends. CDR3 sequence: CASSTVGSPPTTQYF. Here the CDR3 DNA reads TGTGCCAGCAGCACCGTCGGGAGTCCCCCCACCACGCAGTATTTT.

The chain carries TRBV9 and TRBJ2-1; TRBD2 might be the D (6 bases). Germline lookup yields CDR1 SGDLS and CDR2 YYNGEE. The CDR3 runs to 15 residues. V was shortened by 3 bases and J by 0 bases, with 10 bases between the two germline ends. CDR3 sequence (DNA): TGTGCCAGCAGCGATGGAGGGAGCTCCTACAATGAGCAGTTCTTC. Protein sequence: CASSDGGSSYNEQFF. The variable domain in full, completed from reference TRBV9 and TRBJ2-1, reads DSGVTQTPKHLITATGQRVTLRCSPRSGDLSVYWYQQSLDQGLQFLIQYYNGEERAKGNILERFSAQQFPDLHSELNLSSLELGDSALYFCASSDGGSSYNEQFFGPGTRLTVL.

The chain employs TRBV7-8 and TRBJ1-5; D remains unclear. This CDR3 region has 11 residues. Germline V gives CDR1 SGHVS, CDR2 FQNEAQ. V was cut by 3 bases and J by 9 bases, with 6 bases left in between. The CDR3 spells CASSLSGPQHF. Written as DNA, the CDR3 is TGTGCCAGCAGCTTGAGTGGGCCCCAGCATTTT.

The chain is built from TRBV30 and TRBJ2-2; D might be TRBD1 (5 bases). Trimming removed 3 bases at V and 5 bases at J, with 10 bases between. This CDR3 has 13 residues. Germline V gene data show CDR1 as GTSNPN and CDR2 as SVGIG (reference sequence). CDR3 protein: CAWSSGLTGELFF. The DNA for the CDR3 is TGTGCCTGGAGCTCAGGGTTAACCGGGGAGCTGTTTTTT.

The genes are TRBV28 and TRBJ2-1; 7 bases map to TRBD2. The CDR3 loop spans 18 amino acids. The junction had 15 bases not matched to a gene; V was cut back by 7 bases and J by 0 bases. The germline V gene has CDR1 MDHEN and CDR2 SYDVKM. This CDR3 is CASNGGSFTGSSYNEQFF. The CDR3 nucleotides read TGTGCCAGCAACGGCGGGAGTTTCACTGGCAGCTCCTACAATGAGCAGTTCTTC.

Remarks on this clone: The junction and the germline gene differ at one end; a read error may be behind it. The chain is built from TRBV6-5 and TRBJ1-1, with D unclear. This CDR3 spans 13 amino acids. CDR1 and CDR2 (germline): MNHEY, SVGAGI. CDR3 coding DNA: TGTGCCAGCACTTACACCATGAACACTGAAGCTTTCTTT. It translates to CASTYTMNTEAFF.